The source of this T cell receptor beta chain is a study of shared clonotypes between healthy human individuals. CDR1 is MDHEN, CDR2 SYDVKM, per germline. This CDR3 has 13 residues. Deletions cut 1 base from V and 4 bases from J, with 7 bases between. Profiled with immunoSEQ multiplex PCR; TCRdb holds only in-frame clones, not every one. The profile shows over 850,000 clones, more than 75% of them singletons. This TCR came from a man between 18 and 29 years old in good health. Some clones in this sample may be carry-over from other donors' samples. Sequences were obtained from memory CD4+ T cells from PBMCs. Subset denoted: CD45RA-negative fraction. The chain employs TRBV28 and TRBJ2-5; D call uncertain. The CDR3 region is CASSLYKRETQYF. CDR3 DNA sequence: TGTGCCAGCAGTTTATATAAAAGAGAGACCCAGTACTTC.